A selection of T cell receptor beta chains follows, all from one sample in a study of tumor-infiltrating lymphocytes in primary liver carcinoma. TCRdb recomputed calls from the multiplex PCR reads with MiXCR, one row per CDR3 protein. The top ten clones hold 9.3% of a sample with 95,000 to 150,000 distinct CDR3 sequences, about 68% of them seen once. Sequencing used liver tumor tissue from sampling region 1. These receptors originate from a woman in her fifties or sixties with primary liver carcinoma and hepatitis B virus infection. Each CDR3 is given with its conserved first and last residue. D genes are given only for firm matches. Expanded clones get a size class; other rows say once, few or many, or leave the size out.

abundance	v_gene	j_gene	d_gene	CDR3aa	CDR3nt
.	TRBV6-1	TRBJ2-3	TRBD1	CASSGTGAADMQYF	TGTGCCAGCAGTGGGACAGGGGCGGCAGATATGCAGTATTTT
.	TRBV10-3	TRBJ1-6	.	CTIRTGSYNSPFHF	TGTACCATCAGGACCGGATCCTATAATTCACCCTTCCACTTT
.	TRBV28	TRBJ1-1	TRBD1	CASSLSGGWNTEAFF	TGTGCCAGCAGTTTATCAGGGGGCTGGAACACTGAAGCCTTCTTT
.	TRBV11-2	TRBJ2-7	.	CTSSLESRAEQYF	TGTACCAGCAGCCTAGAGTCGAGGGCCGAGCAGTACTTC
.	TRBV11-2	TRBJ2-5	TRBD2	CASSHGLGETQNF	TGTGCCAGCAGCCACGGACTAGGGGAGACCCAGAACTTC
.	TRBV11-2	TRBJ2-2	.	CASNFGVELFF	TGTGCCAGCAACTTTGGCGTGGAGCTGTTTTTT
many	TRBV29-1	TRBJ2-1	TRBD2	CSVVSGQSSYNEQFF	TGCAGCGTTGTTAGCGGGCAAAGCTCCTACAATGAGCAGTTCTTC
.	TRBV7-9	TRBJ2-3	.	CANTPRQDSSTDTQYF	TGTGCCAACACTCCCAGACAAGACTCAAGCACAGATACGCAGTATTTT
many	TRBV12-3/TRBV12-4	TRBJ1-5	.	CASRKESNQPQHF	TGTGCCAGCAGAAAAGAGAGCAATCAGCCCCAGCATTTT
many	TRBV29-1	TRBJ1-1	.	CSASFYTEAFF	TGCAGCGCCTCTTTTTACACTGAAGCTTTCTTT
few	TRBV7-9	TRBJ2-5	.	CASSLGFIQGNETQCF	TGTGCCAGCAGCTTAGGATTTATACAGGGTAATGAGACCCAGTGCTTC
many	TRBV12-3/TRBV12-4	TRBJ1-3	.	CASSFPRVREGNTIYF	TGTGCCAGCAGTTTCCCCAGGGTCAGGGAGGGAAACACCATATATTTT
many	TRBV12-3/TRBV12-4	TRBJ1-1	.	CASSVQGWSTEAFF	TGTGCCAGCAGTGTACAGGGTTGGAGCACTGAAGCTTTCTTT
.	TRBV11-2	TRBJ2-4	TRBD2	CASSLGSGSTSYNQYF	TGTGCCAGCAGCTTAGGTAGCGGGAGCACCTCCTACAATCAGTACTTC
many	TRBV12-3/TRBV12-4	TRBJ2-3	.	CASSVADPPGDTQYF	TGTGCCAGCAGCGTCGCGGACCCCCCCGGGGATACGCAGTATTTT